A selection of T cell receptor beta chains follows, all from one sample in a study of blood T cell repertoires in COVID-19. Here immunoSEQ multiplex PCR was the method, and the copy in TCRdb shows in-frame clones only, minus some. The data show some 100,000 clones, with about nine tenths seen just once and about 5.2% held by the top ten. The specimen was peripheral blood. The receptors here all came from a man between 50 and 59 years old with acute or convalescent COVID-19. Each CDR3 is given with its conserved first and last residue. The order of the fields is J gene, V gene, clone size, D gene, CDR3 protein, CDR3 DNA. The D gene is left open where the match is weak. Rows give clone size only sometimes, using once, few, many, or a class for an expanded clone.

j_gene: TRBJ2-2; v_gene: TRBV15; abundance: NA; d_gene: NA; CDR3aa: CATRWTNTGELFF; CDR3nt: TGTGCCACCAGGTGGACAAACACCGGGGAGCTGTTTTTT
j_gene: TRBJ2-1; v_gene: TRBV11-3; abundance: NA; d_gene: TRBD2; CDR3aa: CASSLGAGGRIEQFF; CDR3nt: TGTGCCAGCAGCTTAGGAGCGGGAGGGAGGATTGAGCAGTTCTTC
j_gene: TRBJ1-4; v_gene: TRBV7-4; abundance: NA; d_gene: TRBD1; CDR3aa: CASSLEGATDSRSEKLFF; CDR3nt: TGTGCCAGCAGCTTAGAGGGGGCAACGGACTCTAGGAGTGAAAAACTGTTTTTT
j_gene: TRBJ1-4; v_gene: TRBV5-6; abundance: NA; d_gene: NA; CDR3aa: CASSLLGGANEKLFF; CDR3nt: TGTGCCAGCAGCTTGTTAGGCGGAGCTAATGAAAAACTGTTTTTT
j_gene: TRBJ2-7; v_gene: TRBV24-1; abundance: NA; d_gene: NA; CDR3aa: CATSDPAYEQYF; CDR3nt: TGTGCCACCAGTGACCCCGCCTACGAGCAGTACTTC
j_gene: TRBJ1-2; v_gene: TRBV27; abundance: NA; d_gene: TRBD1; CDR3aa: CASSSYRDRVWYGYTF; CDR3nt: TGTGCCAGCAGTTCCTACCGGGACAGGGTTTGGTATGGCTACACCTTC
j_gene: TRBJ2-1; v_gene: TRBV19; abundance: NA; d_gene: NA; CDR3aa: CASSIVAGTKSAEQFF; CDR3nt: TGTGCCAGTAGTATAGTGGCGGGGACGAAAAGCGCTGAGCAGTTCTTC
j_gene: TRBJ1-2; v_gene: TRBV19; abundance: few; d_gene: TRBD1; CDR3aa: CASSPDRVRGYTF; CDR3nt: TGTGCCAGTAGCCCCGACAGGGTACGAGGCTACACCTTC
j_gene: TRBJ1-1; v_gene: TRBV18; abundance: many; d_gene: TRBD1; CDR3aa: CASSSDRGVAFF; CDR3nt: TGTGCCAGCTCATCAGACAGGGGGGTAGCTTTCTTT
j_gene: TRBJ1-5; v_gene: TRBV6-4; abundance: once; d_gene: TRBD1; CDR3aa: CASSVTGQGNQPQHF; CDR3nt: TGTGCCAGCAGTGTAACGGGACAGGGGAATCAGCCCCAGCATTTT
j_gene: TRBJ1-5; v_gene: TRBV6-2/TRBV6-3; abundance: NA; d_gene: TRBD1; CDR3aa: CASSTGQGLNQPQHF; CDR3nt: TGTGCCAGCAGTACCGGACAGGGCCTCAATCAGCCCCAGCATTTT
j_gene: TRBJ1-2; v_gene: TRBV5-4; abundance: NA; d_gene: NA; CDR3aa: CASSGTGTPINYGYTF; CDR3nt: TGTGCCAGCAGCGGGACCGGGACACCTATTAACTATGGCTACACCTTC
j_gene: TRBJ2-2; v_gene: TRBV7-6; abundance: NA; d_gene: TRBD2; CDR3aa: CASSFLASGSNTGELFF; CDR3nt: TGTGCCAGCAGCTTCCTGGCTAGCGGATCGAACACCGGGGAGCTGTTTTTT
j_gene: TRBJ1-3; v_gene: TRBV4-3; abundance: NA; d_gene: NA; CDR3aa: CASSPEHPPGNTIYF; CDR3nt: TGCGCCAGCAGCCCTGAACATCCTCCTGGAAACACCATATATTTT
j_gene: TRBJ2-1; v_gene: TRBV12-5; abundance: NA; d_gene: TRBD2; CDR3aa: CASGLVPFGGSTDEQFF; CDR3nt: TGTGCTAGTGGTTTGGTACCCTTTGGCGGGAGTACGGATGAGCAGTTCTTC
j_gene: TRBJ1-3; v_gene: TRBV11-2; abundance: NA; d_gene: NA; CDR3aa: CASSQYRTVRTGNTIYF; CDR3nt: TGTGCCAGCAGCCAATATCGGACAGTGAGAACTGGAAACACCATATATTTT
j_gene: TRBJ1-2; v_gene: TRBV6-6; abundance: NA; d_gene: NA; CDR3aa: CASTLVVSRDGYTF; CDR3nt: TGTGCCAGCACCCTAGTGGTATCGAGGGATGGCTACACCTTC
j_gene: TRBJ2-5; v_gene: TRBV5-1; abundance: NA; d_gene: TRBD1; CDR3aa: CASSSGDRGRGETQYF; CDR3nt: TGCGCCAGCAGTAGCGGGGACAGGGGGCGAGGAGAGACCCAGTACTTC
j_gene: TRBJ2-5; v_gene: TRBV6-5; abundance: NA; d_gene: NA; CDR3aa: CASRMAGKETQYF; CDR3nt: TGTGCCAGCAGGATGGCAGGAAAAGAGACCCAGTACTTC
j_gene: TRBJ2-7; v_gene: TRBV10-2; abundance: NA; d_gene: NA; CDR3aa: CASLDRAYEQYF; CDR3nt: TGCGCCTCCTTGGACAGAGCCTACGAGCAGTACTTC
j_gene: TRBJ2-3; v_gene: TRBV4-1; abundance: NA; d_gene: NA; CDR3aa: CASSRGTDTDTQYF; CDR3nt: TGCGCCAGCAGCCGCGGGACAGACACAGATACGCAGTATTTT
j_gene: TRBJ2-7; v_gene: TRBV10-3; abundance: once; d_gene: NA; CDR3aa: CAIRGTGTSYEQYF; CDR3nt: TGTGCCATCAGAGGGACAGGGACTAGTTACGAGCAGTACTTC
j_gene: TRBJ2-1; v_gene: TRBV24-1; abundance: NA; d_gene: NA; CDR3aa: CATSDVPPGSNEQFF; CDR3nt: TGTGCCACCAGTGATGTACCCCCAGGGTCGAATGAGCAGTTCTTC
j_gene: TRBJ2-2; v_gene: TRBV19; abundance: NA; d_gene: NA; CDR3aa: CASSIGPGELFF; CDR3nt: TGTGCCAGTAGTATAGGGCCCGGGGAGCTGTTTTTT
j_gene: TRBJ2-1; v_gene: TRBV2; abundance: NA; d_gene: NA; CDR3aa: CASSLTKGPNEQFF; CDR3nt: TGTGCCAGCAGTTTGACCAAGGGGCCAAATGAGCAGTTCTTC
j_gene: TRBJ1-4; v_gene: TRBV21-1; abundance: NA; d_gene: NA; CDR3aa: CASSALAGVGEKLFF; CDR3nt: TGTGCCAGCAGCGCCTTAGCGGGGGTTGGCGAAAAACTGTTTTTT
j_gene: TRBJ1-5; v_gene: TRBV19; abundance: once; d_gene: TRBD1; CDR3aa: CASSPDRDQPQHF; CDR3nt: TGTGCCAGTAGTCCGGACAGGGATCAGCCCCAGCATTTT
j_gene: TRBJ1-1; v_gene: TRBV6-2/TRBV6-3; abundance: NA; d_gene: NA; CDR3aa: CASSYPRGGRGTEAFF; CDR3nt: TGTGCCAGCAGTTACCCCCGGGGGGGCCGAGGGACTGAAGCTTTCTTT
j_gene: TRBJ1-4; v_gene: TRBV2; abundance: NA; d_gene: NA; CDR3aa: CASDETGFNEKLFF; CDR3nt: TGTGCCAGCGATGAAACGGGATTTAATGAAAAACTGTTTTTT
j_gene: TRBJ2-7; v_gene: TRBV3-1/TRBV3-2; abundance: NA; d_gene: TRBD1; CDR3aa: CASSQAAGGGYEQYF; CDR3nt: TGTGCCAGCAGCCAAGCGGCAGGGGGTGGATACGAGCAGTACTTC
j_gene: TRBJ1-5; v_gene: TRBV19; abundance: NA; d_gene: TRBD1; CDR3aa: CASSSGQGKGQPQHF; CDR3nt: TGTGCCAGTAGTTCGGGACAGGGAAAAGGTCAGCCCCAGCATTTT
j_gene: TRBJ2-5; v_gene: TRBV5-8; abundance: NA; d_gene: TRBD2; CDR3aa: CASSIGVSGTSGETQYF; CDR3nt: TGTGCCAGCAGCATTGGGGTCTCCGGGACTAGCGGGGAGACCCAGTACTTC
j_gene: TRBJ1-1; v_gene: TRBV27; abundance: NA; d_gene: NA; CDR3aa: CASSMTLRRTEAFF; CDR3nt: TGTGCCAGCAGTATGACACTTAGGAGGACTGAAGCTTTCTTT
j_gene: TRBJ2-5; v_gene: TRBV24-1; abundance: NA; d_gene: TRBD2; CDR3aa: CATSDFRWGGLAGEVSLKETQYF; CDR3nt: TGTGCCACCAGTGATTTTCGCTGGGGAGGGCTAGCTGGAGAGGTTTCCCTAAAAGAGACCCAGTACTTC
j_gene: TRBJ1-1; v_gene: TRBV25-1; abundance: NA; d_gene: NA; CDR3aa: CASSESYTEAFF; CDR3nt: TGTGCCAGCAGTGAGTCCTACACTGAAGCTTTCTTT
j_gene: TRBJ2-1; v_gene: TRBV11-2; abundance: NA; d_gene: TRBD1; CDR3aa: CASSFIGQARNRNEQFF; CDR3nt: TGTGCCAGCAGCTTTATAGGACAGGCTCGGAATAGGAATGAGCAGTTCTTC